This T cell receptor (beta chain) comes out of a study of shared clonotypes between healthy human individuals. Study-level background: Contributing individuals were two females and three males aged 18 to 49.

The assay was immunoSEQ multiplex PCR, and TCRdb's table has in-frame clones only and misses some. The sample yields under 850,000 clones, 80% to 95% seen once. Naive CD8 cells, CD45RO-negative and positively selected for CCR7, excluded terminally differentiated effector memory CD45RA+ cells. Points on this clone: This same CDR3 is encoded by further DNA sequences in the sample.

Germline CDR1 MGHRA, CDR2 YSYEKL. CDR3 length equals 14 residues. The V end lost 1 base, the J end lost 0 bases, and 6 bases lay between the germline ends. Sequencing used naive CD8+ T cells sorted from blood. The sequence came from a man aged 25 to 40 in good health. The gene calls are TRBV4-1 and TRBJ1-1; D remains ambiguous. CDR3 DNA sequence: TGCGCCAGCAGCCAAGGGCAACTGAACACTGAAGCTTTCTTT. It codes for CASSQGQLNTEAFF.